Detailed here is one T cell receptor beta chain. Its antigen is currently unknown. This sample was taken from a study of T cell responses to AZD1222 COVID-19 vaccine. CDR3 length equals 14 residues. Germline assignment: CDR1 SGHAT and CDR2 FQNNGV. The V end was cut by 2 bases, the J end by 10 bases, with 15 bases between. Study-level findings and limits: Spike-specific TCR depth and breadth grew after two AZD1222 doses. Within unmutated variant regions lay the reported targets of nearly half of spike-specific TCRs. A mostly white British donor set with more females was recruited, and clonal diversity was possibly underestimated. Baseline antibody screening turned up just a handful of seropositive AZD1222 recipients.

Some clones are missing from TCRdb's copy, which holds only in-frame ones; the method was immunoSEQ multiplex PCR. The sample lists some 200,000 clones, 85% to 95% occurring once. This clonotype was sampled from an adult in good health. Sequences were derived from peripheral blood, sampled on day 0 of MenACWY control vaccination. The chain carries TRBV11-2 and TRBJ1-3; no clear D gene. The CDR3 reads CASSLFYPSLTIYF. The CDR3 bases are TGTGCCAGCAGCTTATTTTATCCCTCACTTACCATATATTTT.